This TCR beta chain derives from a study of response to subunit inactivated influenza vaccine. Each CDR3 protein is one row after TCRdb ran MiXCR on the RT-PCR reads. Of hundreds of thousands of distinct CDR3 sequences listed, 10% to 15% are singletons. The table lists this clonotype with many counts. The target antigen is unknown. Study results and limitations: Authors suggested that a seasonal influenza vaccination recruits few new T cells each time.

Source: non-naive T cells sorted from PBMCs, taken 14 to 15 days before vaccination. This clonotype was sampled from a man aged 45-65 years who received an inactivated influenza vaccine.

The CDR3 DNA sequence: TGTGCCAGCAGTTACTCGGGGGGGGGCACTGAAGCTTTCTTT. Residues: CASSYSGGGTEAFF. J is TRBJ1-1 and V is TRBV6-5; the D gene is possibly TRBD1 (5 bases). V lost 0 bases and J 4 bases, leaving 9 bases between the germline ends. CDR3 length: 14 residues. The germline V gene has CDR1 MNHEY and CDR2 SVGAGI.